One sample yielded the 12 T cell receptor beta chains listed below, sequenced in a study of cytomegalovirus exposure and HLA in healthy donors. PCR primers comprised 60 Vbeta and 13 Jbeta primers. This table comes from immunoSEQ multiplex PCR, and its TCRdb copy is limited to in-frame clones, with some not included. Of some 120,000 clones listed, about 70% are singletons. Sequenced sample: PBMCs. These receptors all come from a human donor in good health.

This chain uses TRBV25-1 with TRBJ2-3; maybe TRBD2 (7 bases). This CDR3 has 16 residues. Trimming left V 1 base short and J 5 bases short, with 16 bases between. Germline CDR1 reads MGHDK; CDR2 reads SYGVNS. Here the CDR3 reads CASSEFRGARGDTQYF. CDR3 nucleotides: TGTGCCAGCAGTGAATTCCGGGGGGCCAGAGGAGATACGCAGTATTTT.

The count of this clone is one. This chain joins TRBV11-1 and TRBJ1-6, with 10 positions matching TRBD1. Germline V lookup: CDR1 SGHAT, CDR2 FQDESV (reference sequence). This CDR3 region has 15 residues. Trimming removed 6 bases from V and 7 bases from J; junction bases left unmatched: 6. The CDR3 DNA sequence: TGTGCCAGCAGGGCCTCGGGACAGGGGAATTCACCCCTCCACTTT. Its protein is CASRASGQGNSPLHF.

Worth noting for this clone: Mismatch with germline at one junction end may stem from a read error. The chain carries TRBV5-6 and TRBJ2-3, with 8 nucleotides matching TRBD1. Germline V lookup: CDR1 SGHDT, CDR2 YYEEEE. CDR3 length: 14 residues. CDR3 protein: CAGSFGQGTDTQYF. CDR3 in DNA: TGTGCCGGCAGCTTCGGACAGGGTACAGATACGCAGTATTTT.

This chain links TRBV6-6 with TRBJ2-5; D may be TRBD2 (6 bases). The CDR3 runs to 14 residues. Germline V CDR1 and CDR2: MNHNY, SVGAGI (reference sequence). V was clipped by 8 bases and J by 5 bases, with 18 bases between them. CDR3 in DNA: TGTGCCAGCTACCCGGGGGTCCCTCCGGAGACCCAGTACTTC. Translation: CASYPGVPPETQYF.

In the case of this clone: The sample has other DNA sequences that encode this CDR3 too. CDR3 DNA: TGTGCCAGTAGTAGCCAGGGCTACAATCAGCCCCAGCATTTT. Protein product: CASSSQGYNQPQHF. The V call is TRBV19, the J call TRBJ1-5, with D perhaps matching TRBD1 (5 bases). CDR1 LNHDA and CDR2 SQIVND come from the germline V gene (reference sequence). V dropped 4 bases and J dropped 3 bases, with 10 bases sitting between them. CDR3 length: 14 residues.

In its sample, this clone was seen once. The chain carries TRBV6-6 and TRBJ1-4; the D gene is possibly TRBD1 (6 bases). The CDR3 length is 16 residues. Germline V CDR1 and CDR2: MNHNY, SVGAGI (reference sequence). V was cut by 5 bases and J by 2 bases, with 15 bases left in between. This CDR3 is CASSTRLTGTNEKLFF. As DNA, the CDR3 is TGTGCCAGCAGTACCCGCTTGACAGGTACTAATGAAAAACTGTTTTTT.

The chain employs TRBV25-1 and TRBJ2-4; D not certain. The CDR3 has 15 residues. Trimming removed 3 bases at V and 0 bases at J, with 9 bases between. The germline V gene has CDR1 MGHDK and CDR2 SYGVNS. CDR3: CASSDSPPAKNIQYF. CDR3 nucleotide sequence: TGTGCCAGCAGTGATAGCCCACCAGCCAAAAACATTCAGTACTTC.

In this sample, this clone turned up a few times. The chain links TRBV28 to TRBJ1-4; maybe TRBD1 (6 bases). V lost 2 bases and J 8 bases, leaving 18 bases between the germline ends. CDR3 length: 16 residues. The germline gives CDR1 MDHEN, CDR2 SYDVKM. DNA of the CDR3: TGTGCCAGCAGTTTAGCGAGGACAGTCCTTGAAGAAAAACTGTTTTTT. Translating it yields CASSLARTVLEEKLFF.

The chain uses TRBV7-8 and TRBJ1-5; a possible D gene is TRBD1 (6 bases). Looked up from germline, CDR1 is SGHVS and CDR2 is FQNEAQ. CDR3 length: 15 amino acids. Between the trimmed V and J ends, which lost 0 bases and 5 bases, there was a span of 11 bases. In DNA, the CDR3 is TGTGCCAGCAGCTTAGCCGGGACAAGGTATCAGCCCCAGCATTTT. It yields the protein CASSLAGTRYQPQHF.

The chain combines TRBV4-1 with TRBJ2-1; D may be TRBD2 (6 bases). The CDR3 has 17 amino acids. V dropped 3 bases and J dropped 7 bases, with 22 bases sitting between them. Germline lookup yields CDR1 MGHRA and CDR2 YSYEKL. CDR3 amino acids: CASSHTPTSRLANEQFF. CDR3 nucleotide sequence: TGCGCCAGCAGCCACACACCAACAAGCCGGCTAGCGAATGAGCAGTTCTTC.

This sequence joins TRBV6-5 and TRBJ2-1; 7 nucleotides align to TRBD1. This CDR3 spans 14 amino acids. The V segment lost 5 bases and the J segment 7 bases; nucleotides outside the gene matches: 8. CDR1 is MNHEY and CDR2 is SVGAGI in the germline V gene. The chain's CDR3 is CASSGNRGWNEQFF. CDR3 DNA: TGTGCCAGCAGTGGTAACAGGGGTTGGAATGAGCAGTTCTTC.

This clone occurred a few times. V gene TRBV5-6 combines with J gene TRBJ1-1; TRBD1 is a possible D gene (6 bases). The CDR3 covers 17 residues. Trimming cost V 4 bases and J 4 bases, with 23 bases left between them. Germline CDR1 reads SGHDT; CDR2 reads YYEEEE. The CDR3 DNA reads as TGTGCCAGCAGCGGGGGGGGGCCCCTGGTAAAGCTCACTGAAGCTTTCTTT. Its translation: CASSGGGPLVKLTEAFF.